The clone carrying this T cell receptor beta chain occurred many times. Its target is unknown. Using its own MiXCR run on the reads, TCRdb lists one record per CDR3 protein. The repertoire consists of about 55,000 distinct CDR3 sequences, with around 20% occurring once and the leading ten covering roughly 60%. Germline V gene data show CDR1 as SGHVS and CDR2 as FQNEAQ. This CDR3 has 15 amino acids. Trimming removed 7 bases at V and 3 bases at J, with 18 bases between. This sample is drawn from a study of T cell repertoires in cytomegalovirus infection. Across the whole study: Recently identified HLA-C-restricted CMV epitopes and well-studied HLA-B-restricted CMV epitopes were used by the study. The public TCR beta signatures pointed to both CMV infection and matching HLA type. General observations from the study: CMV carriers with the relevant HLA were identified by cumulative public TCR beta family frequency. Within the response measured ex vivo, HLA-C-restricted CMV-specific TCR beta clonotypes were dominant.

The chain combines TRBV7-8 with TRBJ2-5; perhaps TRBD2 as D (5 bases). The sequences come from CD8+ T cells from cultured PBMCs, collected from culture after CMV antigen stimulation. This receptor was taken from a human donor in good health (CMV status not recorded). Some clones in this sample may be carry-over from other donors' samples. DNA for the CDR3: TGTGCCAGCACCCACCGGGATGGGCCTAAAGAGACCCAGTACTTC. It yields the protein CASTHRDGPKETQYF.